Presented here are 10 T cell receptor beta chains from one specimen sequenced in a study of T cells in Graves' hyperthyroidism and ophthalmopathy. Amplified TCR beta CDR3 regions came from RNA transcripts. When the TCR CDR3 underwent first-round RT-PCR, the HTBI primer set was used. TCRdb itself ran the multiplex PCR reads through MiXCR, one entry per CDR3 protein. This table holds 450,000 to 700,000 distinct CDR3 sequences, about 45% found once. Sequences were obtained from peripheral blood or thyroid tissue (not recorded which). These receptors all come from a woman aged 18-29 years with Graves' hyperthyroidism.

This chain links TRBV9 with TRBJ1-1, with a weak D call TRBD1 (5 bases). Germline assignment: CDR1 SGDLS and CDR2 YYNGEE. The CDR3 runs to 13 residues. Trimming removed 5 bases from V and 1 base from J, with 9 bases in between. The CDR3, as DNA: TGTGCCAGCAGTAAGGGGTGGAACACTGAAGCTTTCTTT. It is translated as CASSKGWNTEAFF.

The genes are TRBV10-3 and TRBJ1-1; no firm D call. The CDR3 totals 12 residues. Germline V gives CDR1 ENHRY, CDR2 SYGVKD. V dropped 5 bases and J dropped 8 bases, with 12 bases sitting between them. In DNA, the CDR3 is TGTGCCATCAGTAATGCCCGGGAGGAAGCTTTCTTT. As protein: CAISNAREEAFF.

This clonotype was recorded many times. The genes are TRBV7-9 and TRBJ1-2, with D uncertain. This CDR3 is built from 13 residues. Germline loops: CDR1 SEHNR, CDR2 FQNEAQ (reference sequence). V was shortened by 5 bases and J by 8 bases, with 15 bases between the two germline ends. In nucleotides, the CDR3 is TGTGCCAGCAGCCCGGGCCTTCCGGAAGGCTACACCTTC. It specifies CASSPGLPEGYTF.

The rearrangement links TRBV5-1 to TRBJ1-5; no clear D. Trimming shortened V by 0 bases and J by 14 bases, and 15 bases separated the two germline ends. This CDR3 spans 13 amino acids. Germline assignment: CDR1 SGHRS and CDR2 YFSETQ. In DNA, the CDR3 is TGCGCCAGCAGCTTGGGTGCGGACTCCTACGAGCATTTT. It encodes CASSLGADSYEHF.

V gene TRBV29-1 combines with J gene TRBJ2-7, with TRBD2 as a possible D gene (6 bases). Trimming pared 6 bases from V and 4 bases from J, leaving 25 bases between. Looked up from germline, CDR1 is SQVTM and CDR2 is ANQGSEA. This CDR3 spans 16 amino acids. CDR3 nucleotides: TGCAGCGTAGGACCTCCCGCGGGCGGGAAAGGTTACGAGCAGTACTTC. This sequence encodes CSVGPPAGGKGYEQYF.

The chain is built from TRBV7-9 and TRBJ2-7; D remains unclear. Between the trimmed V and J ends, which lost 5 bases and 6 bases, there was a span of 20 bases. The CDR3 has 15 residues. CDR1 and CDR2 (germline): SEHNR, FQNEAQ (reference sequence). The CDR3 spells CASSATRQQVREQYF. The DNA of the CDR3 is TGTGCCAGCAGCGCAACCCGGCAACAAGTCCGCGAGCAGTACTTC.

V usage is TRBV7-9 and J usage is TRBJ1-1; D call uncertain. The CDR3 is made up of 16 amino acids. V lost 6 bases to trimming and J lost 1 base, with 18 bases between them. Germline values: CDR1 SEHNR, CDR2 FQNEAQ (reference sequence). The CDR3 bases are TGTGCCAGCAGTTACTTCCGACGGTGGGGGAACACTGAAGCTTTCTTT. Its protein is CASSYFRRWGNTEAFF.

This clonotype showed up just once. This chain connects TRBV29-1 to TRBJ1-2; a weak D match, TRBD1 (5 bases). V gave up 8 bases and J gave up 5 bases, with 24 bases separating them. Germline V gene sequence: CDR1 SQVTM, CDR2 ANQGSEA. The CDR3 covers 15 residues. CDR3: CSSEAELGVPYGYTF. In DNA, the CDR3 is TGCAGCAGTGAAGCGGAGTTGGGGGTACCTTATGGCTACACCTTC.

At least ten counts were recorded for this clonotype. This chain connects TRBV20-1 to TRBJ2-6, with TRBD1 identical over 8 bases. The CDR3 is 16 residues long. The V segment lost 5 bases and the J segment 4 bases; nucleotides outside the gene matches: 10. Germline V gene data show CDR1 as DFQATT and CDR2 as SNEGSKA (reference sequence). The CDR3 loop reads CSAVGTGSFGANVLTF. The CDR3 coding sequence is TGCAGTGCTGTGGGGACAGGTTCCTTCGGGGCCAACGTCCTGACTTTC.

The chain carries TRBV20-1 and TRBJ2-7; TRBD1 matches 7 bases. The J segment lost 2 bases and the V segment lost 4 bases, leaving 5 bases of the junction unmatched. The CDR3 loop spans 13 amino acids. Germline V lookup: CDR1 DFQATT, CDR2 SNEGSKA (reference sequence). The CDR3 reads CSAIGDRTYEQYF. The CDR3, as DNA: TGCAGTGCTATCGGGGACAGAACCTACGAGCAGTACTTC.